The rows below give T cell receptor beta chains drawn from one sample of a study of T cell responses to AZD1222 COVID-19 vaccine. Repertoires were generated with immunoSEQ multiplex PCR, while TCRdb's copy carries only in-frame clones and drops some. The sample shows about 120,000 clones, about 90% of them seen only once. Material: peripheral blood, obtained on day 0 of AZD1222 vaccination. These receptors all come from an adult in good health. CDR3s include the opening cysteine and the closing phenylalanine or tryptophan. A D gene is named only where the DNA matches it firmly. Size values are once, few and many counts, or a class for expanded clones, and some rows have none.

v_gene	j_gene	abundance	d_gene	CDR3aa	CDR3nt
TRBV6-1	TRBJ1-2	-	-	CASSEVGESGYTF	TGTGCCAGCAGTGAAGTGGGGGAGTCCGGCTACACCTTC
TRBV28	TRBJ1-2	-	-	CASPGPGGSYTF	TGTGCCAGCCCGGGGCCGGGGGGGAGCTACACCTTC
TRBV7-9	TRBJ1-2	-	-	CASSIQGTAGDYGYTF	TGTGCCAGCAGTATCCAGGGTACAGCCGGGGACTATGGCTACACCTTC
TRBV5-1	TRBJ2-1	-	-	CASKASDLYNEQFF	TGCGCCAGCAAGGCAAGCGATCTCTACAATGAGCAGTTCTTC
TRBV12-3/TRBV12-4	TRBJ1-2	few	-	CASSRSYGYTF	TGTGCCAGCAGCCGTAGCTATGGCTACACCTTC
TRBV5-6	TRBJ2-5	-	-	CASNLAGTETQYF	TGTGCCAGCAACCTGGCTGGTACGGAGACCCAGTACTTC
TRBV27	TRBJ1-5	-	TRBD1	CASSGDRDLQPQHF	TGTGCCAGCAGTGGAGACAGGGATCTCCAGCCCCAGCATTTT
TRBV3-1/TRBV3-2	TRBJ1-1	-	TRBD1	CASSHTGTVGNTEAFF	TGTGCCAGCAGCCACACAGGGACAGTAGGGAACACTGAAGCTTTCTTT
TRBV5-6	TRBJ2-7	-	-	CASSLFRPLNSYEQYF	TGTGCCAGCAGCCTGTTCAGGCCCTTAAACTCCTACGAGCAGTACTTC
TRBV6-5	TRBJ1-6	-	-	CASSLGGMRNSPLHF	TGTGCCAGCAGTTTGGGAGGGATGCGGAATTCACCCCTCCACTTT
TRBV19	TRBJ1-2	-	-	CASSMRGRRGYTF	TGTGCCAGTAGTATGAGAGGGAGGAGAGGCTACACCTTC
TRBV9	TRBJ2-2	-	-	CASSVRGTGELFF	TGTGCCAGCAGCGTGAGGGGCACCGGGGAGCTGTTTTTT
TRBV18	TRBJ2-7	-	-	CASSLRVSYEQYF	TGTGCCAGCTCACTGAGAGTTTCCTACGAGCAGTACTTC
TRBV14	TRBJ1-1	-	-	CASSLQGYTEAFF	TGTGCCAGCAGCCTACAGGGTTACACTGAAGCTTTCTTT